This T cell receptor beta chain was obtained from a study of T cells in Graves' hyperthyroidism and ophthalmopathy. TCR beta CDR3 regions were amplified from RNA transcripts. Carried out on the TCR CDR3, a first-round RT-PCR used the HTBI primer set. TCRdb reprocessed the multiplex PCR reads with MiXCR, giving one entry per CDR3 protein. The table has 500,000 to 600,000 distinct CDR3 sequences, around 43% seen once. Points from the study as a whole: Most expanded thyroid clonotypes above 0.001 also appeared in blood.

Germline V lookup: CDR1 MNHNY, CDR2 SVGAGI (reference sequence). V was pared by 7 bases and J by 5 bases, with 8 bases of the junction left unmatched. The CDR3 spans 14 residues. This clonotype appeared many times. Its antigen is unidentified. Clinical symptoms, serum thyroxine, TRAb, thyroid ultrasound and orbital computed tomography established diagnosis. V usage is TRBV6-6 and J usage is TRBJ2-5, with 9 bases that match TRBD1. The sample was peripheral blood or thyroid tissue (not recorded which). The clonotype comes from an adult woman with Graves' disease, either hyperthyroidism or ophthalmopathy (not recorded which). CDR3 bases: TGTGCCAGCACCTACAGGGGGCGAGTCGAGACCCAGTACTTC. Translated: CASTYRGRVETQYF.